The 2 T cell receptor beta chains below come from one sample, sequenced in a study of human T cells and chemical hapten exposure. TCRdb reanalysed the RACE reads using MiXCR and keeps one entry per CDR3 protein. The sample lists approximately 60,000 distinct CDR3 sequences, 7.5% to 10% occurring once. Time point given: patch test 1, 2 weeks after DPC sensitization. Treatment denoted: therapeutic diphenylcyclopropenone sensitization with weekly scalp DPC. Sequenced here: whole blood, sampled in connection with sensitization to the hapten diphenylcyclopropenone (DPC). Source of these receptors: a woman aged 40 to 49 with alopecia areata. Some clones in this sample may be carry-over from other donors' samples.

This chain joins TRBV7-2 and TRBJ2-7; 11 nucleotides align to TRBD2. The junction had 8 bases not matched to a gene; V was cut back by 5 bases and J by 5 bases. Germline CDR1 reads SGHTA; CDR2 reads FQGNSA. CDR3 length: 15 amino acids. CDR3 sequence (DNA): TGTGCCAGCAGCATCCGACTAGCGGGGAACGACGAGCAGTACTTC. It specifies CASSIRLAGNDEQYF.

The table lists this clonotype with many counts. The CDR3 nucleotides are TGTGCCTGGAGTTCTGGGCATGGCTACACCTTC. Translation: CAWSSGHGYTF. V usage is TRBV30 and J usage is TRBJ1-2, with D unresolved. V gave up 2 bases and J gave up 6 bases, with 7 bases separating them. Germline-derived CDR1 and CDR2 are GTSNPN and SVGIG (reference sequence). The CDR3 sequence is 11 residues long.